This T cell receptor beta chain was identified in a study of blood T cells in healthy people across ages. A note on this clonotype: Antigen unknown.

Then a second PCR, running about 6 to 12 cycles, was carried out with a sample-barcoded 5' primer and a J-beta primer mix. TCRdb re-called the 5' RACE reads with MiXCR, one entry per CDR3 protein. The sample lists about 570,000 distinct CDR3 sequences; approximately 26% were seen once. Whole-study findings and limits: The recorded TCR beta diversity per million T cells decreased in a roughly linear manner with age.

The germline V gene has CDR1 LNHDA and CDR2 SQIVND (reference sequence). The length of the CDR3 is 18 residues. Another study also made use of these data, one on T cells of mothers and their children. That paper states: Mothers yielded over 8.5 million CDR3 reads, children some 3 million each.

Sequencing was performed on blood. This chain connects TRBV19 to TRBJ2-5, with D unclear. Near its end, the DNA agrees better with TRBJ2-1, so the J call may be wrong. This clonotype originated in a boy younger than 10 in good health. The CDR3 here is CASSIRPRSVVTYNEQFF. The CDR3 region has the DNA TGTGCCAGTAGTATTCGGCCGCGGTCGGTAGTAACCTACAATGAGCAGTTCTTC.